The T cell receptor beta chain described here comes from a study of regulatory T cells in long-lasting Graves disease. The CDR3 length is 16 residues. With 8 bases removed from V and 3 bases from J, the gap between germline ends came to 17 bases. Per the germline V gene, CDR1 is MNHEY and CDR2 is SMNVEV (reference sequence). The time point is: newly diagnosed GD, antithyroid drugs for less than 3 months. PBMCs provided the RNA from which the TCR library was made. TCR beta libraries were built with iRepertoire HTBI primers and Arm-PCR of CDR3 regions. A single record per CDR3 protein comes from TCRdb applying MiXCR to the multiplex PCR reads. This table has 450,000 to 700,000 distinct CDR3 sequences, around an eighth appearing once. The data also belong to a second study, concerning T cells in Graves' hyperthyroidism and ophthalmopathy.

The receptor comes from a man aged 25-45 years with Graves disease. The chain uses TRBV27 and TRBJ2-6, with D tentatively TRBD1 (5 bases). The input for sequencing was peripheral blood mononuclear cells (PBMCs), taken at new diagnosis, from a patient treated with antithyroid drugs. Here the CDR3 reads CASGRALTLGANVLTF. CDR3 coding DNA: TGTGCCAGCGGCAGGGCGCTCACTCTTGGGGCCAACGTCCTGACTTTC.